The TCR beta chain described here comes from a study of T cell responses to AZD1222 COVID-19 vaccine. Study details: Both about-4-week and about-12-week second-dose recipients were combined.

Using immunoSEQ multiplex PCR, the repertoire was profiled, and TCRdb retains in-frame clones only, with some absent. This table has 100,000 to 150,000 clones, 80% to 90% appearing once. CDR3 length: 15 amino acids. V was clipped by 0 bases and J by 7 bases, with 15 bases between them. The germline V gene encodes CDR1 SGHTA and CDR2 FQGNSA. Findings of the study overall: Two doses of AZD1222 preceded a rise in Spike-specific TCR breadth and depth. With dominance at 160-218 and 743-854, vaccine-associated CD4 TCRs spanned spike. Donors, mostly white British, included more females; clonal diversity was possibly underestimated.

Comments on this clone: Antigen unknown.

The clonotype originates from an adult in good health. The sequencing used peripheral blood, collected on day 0 of AZD1222 vaccination. This chain joins TRBV7-2 and TRBJ1-2; a weak D match, TRBD1 (6 bases). The DNA for the CDR3 is TGTGCCAGCAGCTTAGCGACGGGGGGCGTTCGTGGCTACACCTTC. The encoded protein is CASSLATGGVRGYTF.